These 32 T cell receptor beta chains were all obtained from the same sample, sequenced in a study of cytomegalovirus exposure and HLA in healthy donors. Primers for the PCR totalled 60 Vbeta and 13 Jbeta. Sequencing was performed with immunoSEQ multiplex PCR; in TCRdb, only in-frame clones are kept and a portion is missing. Of 150,000 to 200,000 clones in the sample, around 72% were seen once. Sequenced material: PBMCs. The receptors were sampled from a middle-aged man in good health and CMV-seropositive.

The J gene is TRBJ2-7, the V gene TRBV5-8; no definite D call. The CDR3 is 11 amino acids. The V and J ends lost 0 bases and 5 bases respectively, with 3 bases between them. Germline-derived CDR1 and CDR2 are SGHTS and YDEGEE. The CDR3 reads CASSLVDEQYF. CDR3 sequence (DNA): TGTGCCAGCAGCTTGGTAGACGAGCAGTACTTC.

The chain recombines TRBV2 with TRBJ2-7; no clear D gene. Trimming took 6 bases from V and 6 from J, leaving 9 bases between them. Germline V gene data show CDR1 as SNHLY and CDR2 as FYNNEI. This CDR3 has 11 residues. CDR3 sequence (DNA): TGTGCCAGCAGGGATCCGGGCGAGCAGTACTTC. Residues: CASRDPGEQYF.

In its sample, this clone was seen a few times. The genes are TRBV5-1 and TRBJ1-1; D perhaps matches TRBD1 (6 bases). Germline V gene lookup returns CDR1 SGHRS and CDR2 YFSETQ. V was shortened by 5 bases and J by 4 bases, with 15 bases between the two germline ends. CDR3 size: 14 residues. CDR3 in DNA: TGCGCCAGCAGTTATCCGACAGGTTCCACTGAAGCTTTCTTT. Its protein product is CASSYPTGSTEAFF.

The chain links TRBV29-1 to TRBJ1-5, with a tentative D call TRBD1 (6 bases). This CDR3 has 14 amino acids. Trimming took 5 bases from V and 2 from J, leaving 13 bases between them. Per germline, CDR1 SQVTM and CDR2 ANQGSEA. CDR3 sequence (DNA): TGCAGCGTTAGGGGGGGCCCGGGCAATCAGCCCCAGCATTTT. This translates into CSVRGGPGNQPQHF.

The count of this clone is one. V usage is TRBV4-1 and J usage is TRBJ1-1; D uncertain. Trimming took off 4 bases at V and 3 bases at J, with 15 bases between the two ends. Germline V gene data show CDR1 as MGHRA and CDR2 as YSYEKL. The CDR3 is 15 residues long. The CDR3 spells CASSPRQISDTEAFF. The CDR3 nucleotides are TGCGCCAGCAGCCCAAGACAAATCTCGGACACTGAAGCTTTCTTT.

Here the CDR3 DNA reads TGTGCCAGTAGTAAAGTCAATCAGTTGTTTTTT. Amino acids: CASSKVNQLFF. The V call is TRBV19, the J call TRBJ1-4; D not resolved. Trimming removed 4 bases at V and 15 bases at J, with 12 bases between. Germline V gene lookup returns CDR1 LNHDA and CDR2 SQIVND (reference sequence). The CDR3 consists of 11 residues.

This rearrangement joins TRBV7-9 to TRBJ1-4, with D possibly matching TRBD1 (6 bases). The CDR3 extends over 15 amino acids. The germline gives CDR1 SEHNR, CDR2 FQNEAQ (reference sequence). The V end lost 5 bases, the J end lost 8 bases, and 18 bases lay between the germline ends. The CDR3 loop is CASSPIRGVGEKLFF. The CDR3 DNA sequence: TGTGCCAGCAGCCCGATCAGGGGAGTTGGGGAAAAACTGTTTTTT. Together with reference TRBV7-9 and TRBJ1-4, the CDR3 gives the full variable domain: DTGVSQNPRHKITKRGQNVTFRCDPISEHNRLYWYRQTLGQGPEFLTYFQNEAQLEKSRLLSDRFSAERPKGSFSTLEIQRTEQGDSAMYLCASSPIRGVGEKLFFGSGTQLSVL.

The sample holds a few counts of this clone. The chain is built from TRBV6-5 and TRBJ2-1; 10 bases match TRBD1. The V segment lost 6 bases and the J segment 4 bases; nucleotides outside the gene matches: 3. Germline loops: CDR1 MNHEY, CDR2 SVGAGI. CDR3 length: 14 residues. This CDR3 is CASSPDRGYNEQFF. CDR3 DNA sequence: TGTGCCAGCAGCCCGGACAGGGGGTACAATGAGCAGTTCTTC.

DNA of the CDR3: TGCGCCAGCAGCGGCGGGTCCAAAGAGACCCAGTACTTC. Residues: CASSGGSKETQYF. The gene calls are TRBV5-1 and TRBJ2-5; possible D gene TRBD2, 5 bases. The CDR3 runs to 13 residues. V dropped 4 bases and J dropped 3 bases, with 10 bases sitting between them. The germline V gene has CDR1 SGHRS and CDR2 YFSETQ.

The chain has TRBV12-5 and TRBJ2-1, with 7 bases identical to TRBD1. Germline V lookup: CDR1 LGHNT, CDR2 FRNRAP. The CDR3 is 14 residues long. Losses at the gene ends were 5 bases for V and 6 bases for J; bases not matched to a gene: 7. The CDR3 reads CASGTGTDSNEQFF. The CDR3 DNA is TGTGCTAGTGGTACCGGGACAGACAGCAATGAGCAGTTCTTC.

Ten or more counts support this clone. V and J are TRBV7-9 and TRBJ1-2; D is possibly TRBD1 (5 bases). This CDR3 contains 12 residues. Between the trimmed V and J ends, which lost 8 bases and 2 bases, there was a span of 9 bases. The germline CDR1 and CDR2 sequences are SEHNR and FQNEAQ (reference sequence). The chain's CDR3 is CASAGRNYGYTF. The CDR3 bases are TGTGCCAGCGCAGGGAGGAACTATGGCTACACCTTC.

Many counts were recorded for this clone. This rearrangement joins TRBV25-1 to TRBJ1-5; unclear D gene. CDR1 MGHDK and CDR2 SYGVNS come from the germline V gene. The CDR3 covers 12 residues. Deletions cut 6 bases from V and 4 bases from J, with 7 bases between. The CDR3 here is CASRRENQPQHF. In DNA form, the CDR3 reads TGTGCCAGCAGACGGGAAAATCAGCCCCAGCATTTT.

The count of this clone is one. The chain employs TRBV15 and TRBJ1-3; perhaps TRBD1 as D (6 bases). The germline gives CDR1 LNHNV, CDR2 YYDKDF (reference sequence). Trimming pared 1 base from V and 2 bases from J, leaving 12 bases between. The CDR3 consists of 16 residues. The CDR3 loop reads CATSRGTAYTGNTIYF. As DNA, the CDR3 is TGTGCCACCAGCAGAGGGACAGCCTATACTGGAAACACCATATATTTT. The full variable domain, in which reference TRBV15 and TRBJ1-3 provide the parts outside the CDR3, is DAMVIQNPRYQVTQFGKPVTLSCSQTLNHNVMYWYQQKSSQAPKLLFHYYDKDFNNEADTPDNFQSRRPNTSFCFLDIRSPGLGDTAMYLCATSRGTAYTGNTIYFGEGSWLTVV.

The chain carries TRBV5-1 and TRBJ2-1; D unresolved. V lost 4 bases to trimming and J lost 5 bases, with 7 bases between them. Germline CDR1 and CDR2: SGHRS and YFSETQ. This CDR3 comprises 12 residues. CDR3 sequence: CASSVRDNEQFF. CDR3 DNA sequence: TGCGCCAGCAGCGTCCGGGACAATGAGCAGTTCTTC.

This sequence joins TRBV4-3 and TRBJ1-2, with TRBD1 identical over 7 bases. J was trimmed by 3 bases and V by 0 bases; bases with no gene match: 4. This CDR3 contains 15 residues. Germline loops: CDR1 LGHNA, CDR2 YSLEER. In DNA form, the CDR3 reads TGCGCCAGCAGCCAAGATTGGACAGGTCACTATGGCTACACCTTC. It yields the protein CASSQDWTGHYGYTF.

The chain combines TRBV7-9 with TRBJ1-2; perhaps TRBD1 as D (5 bases). Germline V lookup: CDR1 SEHNR, CDR2 FQNEAQ (reference sequence). With 0 bases removed from V and 7 bases from J, the gap between germline ends came to 9 bases. This CDR3 is built from 13 residues. DNA of the CDR3: TGTGCCAGCAGCTTAGCCAGGGAGGGTGGCTACACCTTC. Its protein is CASSLAREGGYTF.

The sample holds a few counts of this clone. The chain has TRBV6-4 and TRBJ1-5; TRBD1 matches 8 bases. The CDR3 extends over 14 amino acids. The J segment lost 6 bases and the V segment lost 2 bases, leaving 3 bases of the junction unmatched. The V gene's germline CDR1 is MRHNA and CDR2 SNTAGT. In DNA form, the CDR3 reads TGTGCCAGCAGTGACGGGACAGGCGGTCAGCCCCAGCATTTT. Its protein product is CASSDGTGGQPQHF.

The chain couples TRBV4-3 to TRBJ1-5; no clear D gene. V lost 0 bases, J lost 4 bases, and 10 bases lay in between. Germline-derived CDR1 and CDR2 are LGHNA and YSLEER. This CDR3 is 15 amino acids long. The CDR3, as DNA: TGCGCCAGCAGCCAAGATCGGCGAGGGAATCAGCCCCAGCATTTT. It specifies CASSQDRRGNQPQHF.

The chain employs TRBV7-9 and TRBJ2-5; D ambiguous. Germline-derived CDR1 and CDR2 are SEHNR and FQNEAQ (reference sequence). CDR3 length equals 12 residues. With 5 bases removed from V and 5 bases from J, the gap between germline ends came to 9 bases. The CDR3 DNA is TGTGCCAGCAGCCTCCTCAGGGAGACCCAGTACTTC. It encodes CASSLLRETQYF.

The chain carries TRBV28 and TRBJ1-2; weak D call: TRBD1 (5 bases). The germline V and J ends were trimmed by 3 bases and 6 bases, with 17 bases remaining between them. CDR1 is MDHEN, CDR2 SYDVKM, per germline. The CDR3 runs 15 residues. CDR3 nucleotides: TGTGCCAGCAGTTTTAGGAGGTCCCCGGGGGATGGCTACACCTTC. It yields the protein CASSFRRSPGDGYTF.

The rearrangement links TRBV7-9 to TRBJ2-7; maybe TRBD2 (5 bases). The CDR3 contains 14 residues. V lost 10 bases to trimming and J lost 2 bases, with 18 bases between them. Germline values: CDR1 SEHNR, CDR2 FQNEAQ (reference sequence). In nucleotides, the CDR3 is TGTGCCACCATGGAGGCCCTTGGGACCTACGAGCAGTACTTC. Its translation is CATMEALGTYEQYF.

The CDR3 sequence: CASSQIQDRGWDGYTF. DNA of the CDR3: TGCGCCAGCAGCCAAATCCAGGACAGGGGATGGGATGGCTACACCTTC. This chain joins TRBV4-3 and TRBJ1-2; 9 bases agree with TRBD1. This CDR3 has 16 residues. Germline CDR1 is LGHNA and CDR2 is YSLEER. V lost 2 bases and J lost 6; bases outside the gene matches: 10.

This clone has just a few counts. The J gene is TRBJ2-5, the V gene TRBV7-2, with 8 bases identical to TRBD2. J lost 2 bases, V lost 5 bases, and 4 bases had no gene match. This CDR3 is 14 amino acids long. Germline values: CDR1 SGHTA, CDR2 FQGNSA. CDR3 in amino acids: CASSRGGRQETQYF. The CDR3 DNA is TGTGCCAGCAGCCGGGGGGGCCGGCAAGAGACCCAGTACTTC.

The chain joins TRBV5-8 to TRBJ1-3, with D maybe TRBD1 (5 bases). V was pared by 7 bases and J by 0 bases, with 17 bases between. CDR3 size: 16 residues. In germline, CDR1 is SGHTS, CDR2 YDEGEE. CDR3 residues: CASRASGSFSGNTIYF. CDR3 DNA sequence: TGTGCCAGCCGAGCCTCAGGGTCCTTCTCTGGAAACACCATATATTTT.

The chain is built from TRBV5-3 and TRBJ1-1; D gene ambiguous. TRBV5-3 is labeled an ORF, and its function is uncertain. The CDR3 runs to 10 residues. V was trimmed by 6 bases and J by 3 bases, leaving 3 bases between them. The CDR3 region has the DNA TGTGCCAGAAAGCACACTGAAGCTTTCTTT. Translation gives CARKHTEAFF.

The chain links TRBV7-9 to TRBJ1-4; 9 bases fit TRBD1. The J segment lost 8 bases and the V segment lost 6 bases, leaving 4 bases of the junction unmatched. Germline values: CDR1 SEHNR, CDR2 FQNEAQ (reference sequence). This CDR3 has 13 residues. CDR3 loop: CASRSGQGEKLFF. The CDR3 nucleotides read TGTGCCAGCAGATCCGGACAGGGGGAAAAACTGTTTTTT.

V gene TRBV6-1 combines with J gene TRBJ2-3, with 8 bases fitting TRBD1. With 8 bases clipped from V and 1 base from J, the junction kept 8 bases outside the gene matches. Germline V gene sequence: CDR1 MNHNS, CDR2 SASEGT. The CDR3 runs 15 residues. CDR3: CASSRQGWRTDTQYF. CDR3 sequence (DNA): TGTGCCAGCTCTAGACAGGGGTGGCGCACAGATACGCAGTATTTT.

This clone was seen a handful of times. This chain joins TRBV5-1 and TRBJ2-7, with TRBD1 matching 11 bases. CDR1 and CDR2 (germline): SGHRS, YFSETQ. The CDR3 has 15 residues. Trimming at V came to 4 bases and at J to 5 bases, leaving 8 bases not matched to a gene. The CDR3 region is CASSHRDRGTHEQYF. The CDR3 nucleotides read TGCGCCAGCAGCCATCGGGACAGGGGGACCCACGAGCAGTACTTC. The full variable domain, its missing parts supplied by reference TRBV5-1 and TRBJ2-7, is KAGVTQTPRYLIKTRGQQVTLSCSPISGHRSVSWYQQTPGQGLQFLFEYFSETQRNKGNFPGRFSGRQFSNSRSEMNVSTLELGDSALYLCASSHRDRGTHEQYFGPGTRLTVT.

The V gene is TRBV10-3, the J gene TRBJ1-1, with D maybe TRBD1 (6 bases). This CDR3 spans 14 amino acids. Trimming removed 7 bases from V and 3 bases from J, with 15 bases in between. Germline values: CDR1 ENHRY, CDR2 SYGVKD. CDR3 protein: CAIKAGGGHTEAFF. CDR3 nucleotides: TGTGCCATCAAAGCTGGCGGGGGGCACACTGAAGCTTTCTTT.

This chain joins TRBV25-1 and TRBJ2-5, with TRBD2 matching over 9 bases. The CDR3 is 16 amino acids. Germline CDR1 reads MGHDK; CDR2 reads SYGVNS. V lost 1 base, J lost 5 bases, and 8 bases stayed unmatched. DNA of the CDR3: TGTGCCAGCAGTGAATTGGGGCGGGGGGGATCTGAGACCCAGTACTTC. Residues: CASSELGRGGSETQYF.

This chain links TRBV7-2 with TRBJ1-4; no definite D call. Looked up from germline, CDR1 is SGHTA and CDR2 is FQGNSA. This CDR3 is built from 14 residues. V lost 5 bases to trimming and J lost 0 bases, with 7 bases between them. In DNA form, the CDR3 reads TGTGCCAGCAGCGAGAGGGCAACTAATGAAAAACTGTTTTTT. This sequence encodes CASSERATNEKLFF.

V usage is TRBV30 and J usage is TRBJ2-2, with a possible D match to TRBD1 (5 bases). Germline loops: CDR1 GTSNPN, CDR2 SVGIG (reference sequence). CDR3 length equals 13 residues. V shed 0 bases and J shed 6 bases, with 8 bases lying between them. The CDR3 region is CAWSVGRAGELFF. The CDR3 nucleotides are TGTGCCTGGAGTGTAGGCAGGGCCGGGGAGCTGTTTTTT.